The text below deals with one T cell receptor beta chain. The PCR had 60 Vbeta and 13 Jbeta primers. The repertoire was sequenced with immunoSEQ multiplex PCR; TCRdb's copy has only in-frame clones and lacks some. This table holds more than 95,000 clones. These data belong to a study of cytomegalovirus exposure and HLA in healthy donors. The CDR3 covers 15 residues. Sample: PBMCs. The sequence was collected from a man aged 35-49 years in good health and CMV-seronegative. The gene calls are TRBV1 and TRBJ2-7; the D call TRBD2 from the table was never checked on the DNA. TRBV1 is flagged as a pseudogene. The CDR3 loop is CTSSRRTSGPYEQYF. CDR3 DNA: TGCACCAGCAGCCGTCGGACTAGCGGGCCCTACGAGCAGTACTTC.